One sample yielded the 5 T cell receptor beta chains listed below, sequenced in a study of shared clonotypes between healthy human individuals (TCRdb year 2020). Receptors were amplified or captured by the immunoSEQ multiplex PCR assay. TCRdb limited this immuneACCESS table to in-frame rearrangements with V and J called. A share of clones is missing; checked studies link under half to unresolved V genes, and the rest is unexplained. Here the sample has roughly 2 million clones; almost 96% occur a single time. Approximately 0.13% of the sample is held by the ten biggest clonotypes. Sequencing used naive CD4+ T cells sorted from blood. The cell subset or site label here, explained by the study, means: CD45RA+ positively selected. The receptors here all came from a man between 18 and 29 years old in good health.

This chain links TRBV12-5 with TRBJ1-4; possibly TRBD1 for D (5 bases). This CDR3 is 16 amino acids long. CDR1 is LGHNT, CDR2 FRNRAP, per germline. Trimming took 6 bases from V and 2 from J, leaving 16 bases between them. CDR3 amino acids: CASGPGRPGTNEKLFF. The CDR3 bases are TGTGCTAGTGGCCCGGGACGGCCGGGGACTAATGAAAAACTGTTTTTT.

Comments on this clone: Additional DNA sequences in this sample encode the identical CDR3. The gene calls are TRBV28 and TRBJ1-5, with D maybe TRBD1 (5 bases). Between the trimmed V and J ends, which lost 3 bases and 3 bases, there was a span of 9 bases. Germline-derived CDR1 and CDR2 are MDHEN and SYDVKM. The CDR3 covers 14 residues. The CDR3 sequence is CASSFQGPNQPQHF. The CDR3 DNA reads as TGTGCCAGCAGTTTTCAGGGCCCCAATCAGCCCCAGCATTTT.

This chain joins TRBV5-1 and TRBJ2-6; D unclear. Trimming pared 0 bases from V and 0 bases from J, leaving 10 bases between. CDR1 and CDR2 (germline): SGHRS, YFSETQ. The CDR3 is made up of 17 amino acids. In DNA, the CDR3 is TGCGCCAGCAGCTTGGATCCGGTAATCTCTGGGGCCAACGTCCTGACTTTC. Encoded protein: CASSLDPVISGANVLTF.

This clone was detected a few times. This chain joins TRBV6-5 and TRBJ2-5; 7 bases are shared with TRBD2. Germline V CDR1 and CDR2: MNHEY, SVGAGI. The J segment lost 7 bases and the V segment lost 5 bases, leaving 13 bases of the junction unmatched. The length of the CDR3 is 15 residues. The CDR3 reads CASSQGLDYPGTQYF. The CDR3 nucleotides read TGTGCCAGCAGTCAAGGACTAGATTATCCTGGGACCCAGTACTTC.

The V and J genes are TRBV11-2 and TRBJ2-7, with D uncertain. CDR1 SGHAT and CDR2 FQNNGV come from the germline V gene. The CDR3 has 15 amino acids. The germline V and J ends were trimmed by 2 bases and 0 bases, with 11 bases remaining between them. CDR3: CASSLPGSSSYEQYF. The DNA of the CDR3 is TGTGCCAGCAGCTTACCTGGGTCGAGCTCCTACGAGCAGTACTTC.